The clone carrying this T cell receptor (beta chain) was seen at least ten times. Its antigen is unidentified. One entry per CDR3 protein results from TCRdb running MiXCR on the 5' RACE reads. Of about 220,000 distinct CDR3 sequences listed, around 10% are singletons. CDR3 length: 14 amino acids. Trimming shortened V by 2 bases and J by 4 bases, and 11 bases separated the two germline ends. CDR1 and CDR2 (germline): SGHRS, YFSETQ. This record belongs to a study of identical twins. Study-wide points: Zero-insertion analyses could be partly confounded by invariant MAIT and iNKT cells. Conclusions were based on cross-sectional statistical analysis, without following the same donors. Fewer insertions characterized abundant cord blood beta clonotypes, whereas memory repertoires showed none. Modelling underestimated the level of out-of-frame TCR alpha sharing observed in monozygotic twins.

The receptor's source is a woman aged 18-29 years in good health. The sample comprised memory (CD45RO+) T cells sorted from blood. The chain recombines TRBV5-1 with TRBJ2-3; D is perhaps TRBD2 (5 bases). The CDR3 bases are TGCGCCAGCAGCTTCGGGAAACTCCCAGATACGCAGTATTTT. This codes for CASSFGKLPDTQYF.